This entry is about one T cell receptor beta chain. Its antigen is unknown. Genomic DNA in an amount of approximately 2 micrograms was extracted from cryopreserved PBMCs and used for the preparation of TCR beta libraries. This CDR3 comprises 13 residues. V lost 7 bases to trimming and J lost 1 base; unmatched junction nucleotides: 6. Looked up from germline, CDR1 is GTSNPN and CDR2 is SVGIG (reference sequence). This sample was included in a study of cytotoxic CD8 clonotypes in ibrutinib-treated CLL. Across the study: Specimens for response were gathered following a median about 11 months of therapy, spanning 6 to 36.

Profiled with immunoSEQ multiplex PCR; TCRdb holds only in-frame clones, not every one. The data hold 65,000 to 95,000 clones, with around 83% observed a single time. Study results and caveats: Ibrutinib response saw clonality rise, and progression saw it return toward baseline. Patients with sustained remission and those progressing were sampled at differing times.

The TCR sequence derives from a human donor with chronic lymphocytic leukemia. The material sequenced was PBMCs, taken before ibrutinib treatment. The V and J genes are TRBV30 and TRBJ1-1; 7 bases line up with TRBD1. The CDR3 region is CASATGPNTEAFF. In DNA form, the CDR3 reads TGTGCCTCGGCGACAGGGCCGAACACTGAAGCTTTCTTT.